The clone carrying this TCR beta chain was seen ten or more times. Its antigen is still unknown. The presence of a unique molecular identifier marked each TCR cDNA molecule. Each CDR3 protein gets one entry after TCRdb re-called the 5' RACE reads with MiXCR. The repertoire consists of 20,000 to 30,000 distinct CDR3 sequences, with around 13% occurring once and the leading ten covering 25%. The data were obtained in a study of spatial heterogeneity in lung cancer. As for the study in general: On average, each unique TCR and UMI combination appeared more than ten times in raw reads. Study-level findings and limits: Follow-up blood showed ubiquitous expanded tumor TCRs less than blood at resection did.

Time point here: sample taken at primary tumor resection. Sequencing covered unsorted whole RNA taken from tumor, nontumor lung or frozen PBMC. The cohort: 70 to 85 early-stage, untreated non-small cell lung cancer patients. Sequenced material: PBMCs, taken at surgery. This sequence was found in a female donor with early-stage non-small cell lung cancer.

The CDR3 nucleotides read TGTGCCAGTAGTCCAGCCGGGACAGGGAACTATGGCTACACCTTC. Translated: CASSPAGTGNYGYTF. The chain combines TRBV19 with TRBJ1-2, with 9 bases lining up with TRBD1. CDR3 length: 15 amino acids. V was pared by 5 bases and J by 2 bases, with 6 bases of the junction left unmatched. Germline V gives CDR1 LNHDA, CDR2 SQIVND (reference sequence).